This record covers a single T cell receptor (beta chain). Its specificity is not known. This sample was included in a study of cytomegalovirus exposure and HLA in healthy donors. Every donor was a healthy person donating bone marrow. Germline trimming cut 5 bases from V and 5 bases from J; bases unmatched to any gene: 4. CDR3 size: 14 residues. The germline V gene has CDR1 SQVTM and CDR2 ANQGSEA. Study-wide results and caveats: Follow-up analysis found HLA locus-dependent TCR association rates, highest for DRB1 and lowest for HLA-C.

With 60 Vbeta and 13 Jbeta primers, the PCR was carried out. Data came from immunoSEQ multiplex PCR; TCRdb stores just in-frame clones and leaves some out. This table has 80,000 or so clones, 55% to 75% appearing once. This sequence was found in a man aged 25 to 40 in good health and CMV-seropositive. Sequencing was performed on PBMCs. The chain joins TRBV29-1 to TRBJ2-2, with 11 bases that match TRBD1. CDR3 in DNA: TGCAGCGTTCTAGGGACAGGGGGGACCGGGGAGCTGTTTTTT. Translating gives CSVLGTGGTGELFF.